This T cell receptor (beta chain) comes out of a study of blood T cells in healthy people across ages. A sample-barcoded 5' primer and a J-beta primer mix were used in a second PCR of roughly 7 to 11 cycles. In TCRdb, the 5' RACE reads were re-called with MiXCR into one record per CDR3 protein. The table records 1.5 million to 2 million distinct CDR3 sequences, roughly 28% of them present only once. Germline CDR1 is SGHRS and CDR2 is YFSETQ. Trimming took 4 bases from V and 4 from J, leaving 11 bases between them. The CDR3 runs 13 residues. Only a few counts were recorded for this clonotype. The chain recombines TRBV5-1 with TRBJ2-5; unclear D gene. The sequenced sample consisted of blood. The receptor's source is a woman in her twenties or thirties in good health. The CDR3, as DNA: TGCGCCAGCAGCCCCCCCGGCGTAGAGACCCAGTACTTC. Encoded protein: CASSPPGVETQYF. The whole variable domain, filled in from reference TRBV5-1 and TRBJ2-5, reads KAGVTQTPRYLIKTRGQQVTLSCSPISGHRSVSWYQQTPGQGLQFLFEYFSETQRNKGNFPGRFSGRQFSNSRSEMNVSTLELGDSALYLCASSPPGVETQYFGPGTRLLVL.